Presented here are 9 T cell receptor beta chains from one specimen sequenced in a study of T cell responses to AZD1222 COVID-19 vaccine. Sequenced by immunoSEQ multiplex PCR; TCRdb stores in-frame clones only, minus some. The data contain some 120,000 clones, more than 75% of them seen just once; the ten biggest clones take up 7.7%. Specimen: peripheral blood, collected on day 0 of AZD1222 vaccination. These receptors were obtained from an adult in good health.

This sequence joins TRBV6-5 and TRBJ1-5; no definite D call. The CDR3 contains 14 residues. Germline V CDR1 and CDR2: MNHEY, SVGAGI. Trimming cost V 6 bases and J 0 bases, with 9 bases left between them. CDR3 nucleotide sequence: TGTGCCAGCAGGCCAGAGGTTAGCAATCAGCCCCAGCATTTT. Residues: CASRPEVSNQPQHF.

The rearrangement links TRBV6-5 to TRBJ2-6, with no clear D. CDR1 and CDR2 from the germline V gene are MNHEY and SVGAGI. With 4 bases removed from V and 4 bases from J, the gap between germline ends came to 5 bases. There are 13 residues in the CDR3. CDR3 in amino acids: CASSSLGANVLTF. CDR3 DNA: TGTGCCAGCAGTTCCCTGGGGGCCAACGTCCTGACTTTC.

The chain combines TRBV3-1 (or the pseudogene TRBV3-2) with TRBJ1-1, with unresolved D. In germline, CDR1 is LGHDT, CDR2 YNNKEL (reference sequence). The CDR3 is 14 amino acids. Between the trimmed V and J ends, which lost 0 bases and 5 bases, there was a span of 10 bases. The CDR3 region is CASSQERRVTEAFF. The CDR3 DNA sequence: TGTGCCAGCAGCCAAGAAAGAAGGGTTACTGAAGCTTTCTTT.

This clone was picked up a small number of times. The gene calls are TRBV28 and TRBJ2-7; D remains unclear. Trimming left V 10 bases short and J 6 bases short, with 22 bases between. The CDR3 length is 14 residues. The V gene's germline CDR1 is MDHEN and CDR2 SYDVKM. CDR3 nucleotide sequence: TGTGCCACCCGACCCGGACGGAAGAAGAGCGAGCAGTACTTC. Its protein product is CATRPGRKKSEQYF. The complete variable domain, with remaining parts taken from reference TRBV28 and TRBJ2-7, reads DVKVTQSSRYLVKRTGEKVFLECVQDMDHENMFWYRQDPGLGLRLIYFSYDVKMKEKGDIPEGYSVSREKKERFSLILESASTNQTSMYLCATRPGRKKSEQYFGPGTRLTVT.

The rearrangement joins TRBV2 to TRBJ2-2; 7 nucleotides agree with TRBD1. The CDR3 extends over 13 amino acids. The trim removed 11 bases at V and 2 bases at J, leaving 5 bases unmatched. Germline V gene sequence: CDR1 SNHLY, CDR2 FYNNEI. The CDR3 DNA sequence: TGTGCCTCCGGGACAGCCAACACCGGGGAGCTGTTTTTT. Protein sequence: CASGTANTGELFF.

The genes are TRBV30 and TRBJ2-2, with a weak D call TRBD1 (6 bases). CDR1 GTSNPN and CDR2 SVGIG come from the germline V gene (reference sequence). V was shortened by 7 bases and J by 0 bases, with 12 bases between the two germline ends. The CDR3 consists of 14 residues. Here the CDR3 reads CASPGTSNTGELFF. In nucleotides, the CDR3 is TGTGCCTCTCCTGGGACATCGAACACCGGGGAGCTGTTTTTT.

V gene TRBV7-2 combines with J gene TRBJ2-2; D is perhaps TRBD1 (5 bases). The CDR3 extends over 15 amino acids. Germline V lookup: CDR1 SGHTA, CDR2 FQGNSA. V shed 6 bases and J shed 2 bases, with 13 bases lying between them. CDR3 nucleotides: TGTGCCAGCAGTCGCCCCGACAGAAACACCGGGGAGCTGTTTTTT. It is translated as CASSRPDRNTGELFF. The complete variable domain, with remaining parts taken from reference TRBV7-2 and TRBJ2-2, reads GAGVSQSPSNKVTEKGKDVELRCDPISGHTALYWYRQSLGQGLEFLIYFQGNSAPDKSGLPSDRFSAERTGGSVSTLTIQRTQQEDSAVYLCASSRPDRNTGELFFGEGSRLTVL.

The V gene is TRBV27, the J gene TRBJ2-1, with TRBD2 matching over 7 bases. The CDR3 length is 14 residues. Germline V gene sequence: CDR1 MNHEY, CDR2 SMNVEV (reference sequence). V gave up 5 bases and J gave up 9 bases; unmatched junction bases: 10. In nucleotides, the CDR3 is TGTGCCAGCAGTCCAGCTAGCGGAACCAGTGAGCAGTTCTTC. It specifies CASSPASGTSEQFF.

The rearrangement links TRBV15 to TRBJ1-1; weak D call: TRBD1 (5 bases). Germline V gives CDR1 LNHNV, CDR2 YYDKDF (reference sequence). With 3 bases removed from V and 1 base from J, the gap between germline ends came to 9 bases. The CDR3 extends over 14 amino acids. CDR3 in amino acids: CATSRETGNTEAFF. The CDR3 nucleotides are TGTGCCACCAGCAGGGAAACAGGGAACACTGAAGCTTTCTTT.